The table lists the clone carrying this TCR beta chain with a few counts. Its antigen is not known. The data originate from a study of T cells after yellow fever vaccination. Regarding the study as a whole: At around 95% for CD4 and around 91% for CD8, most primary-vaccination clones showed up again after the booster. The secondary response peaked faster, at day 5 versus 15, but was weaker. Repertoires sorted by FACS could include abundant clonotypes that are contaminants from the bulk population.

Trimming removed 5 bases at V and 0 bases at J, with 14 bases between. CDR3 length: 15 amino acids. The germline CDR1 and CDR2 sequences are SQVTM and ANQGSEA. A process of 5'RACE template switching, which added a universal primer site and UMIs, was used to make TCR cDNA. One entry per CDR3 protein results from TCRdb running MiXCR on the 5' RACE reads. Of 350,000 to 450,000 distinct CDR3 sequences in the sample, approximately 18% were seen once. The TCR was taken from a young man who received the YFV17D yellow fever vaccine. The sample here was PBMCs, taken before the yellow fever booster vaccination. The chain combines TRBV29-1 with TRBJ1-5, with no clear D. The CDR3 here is CSVPGGPNSNQPQHF. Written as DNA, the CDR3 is TGCAGCGTTCCCGGTGGGCCAAATAGCAATCAGCCCCAGCATTTT.